This TCR beta chain was sequenced in a study of blood T cells in healthy people across ages. PCR was performed a second time for about 7 to 11 cycles using a sample-barcoded 5' primer and a J-beta primer mix. Every single cDNA molecule received a tag from a template-switch adaptor with 12 random nucleotides. TCRdb re-analysed the 5' RACE reads in MiXCR, keeping a single row per CDR3 protein. The profile shows 550,000 to 800,000 distinct CDR3 sequences, roughly 21% of them singletons. This clonotype was recorded at least ten times. Germline V gene data show CDR1 as MDHEN and CDR2 as SYDVKM. The CDR3 length is 18 residues. Losses at the gene ends were 6 bases for V and 1 base for J; bases not matched to a gene: 11. Ranging in age from roughly 6 to 95, the donors were healthy Caucasian individuals from Russia. Isolation of PBMCs gave at least 6.5 million cells per sample.

Sequenced input: blood. The sequence derives from a man in his sixties or seventies in good health. The rearrangement uses TRBV28 and TRBJ2-6, with 8 positions matching TRBD2. CDR3 in DNA: TGTGCCAGCAGCCCAAAGGGACTAGTAATTTCTGGGGCCAACGTCCTGACTTTC. As protein: CASSPKGLVISGANVLTF.